The sequence of this TCR beta chain was determined in a study of T cell repertoires in cytomegalovirus infection. Study information: From public TCR beta signatures came an indication of both CMV infection and matching HLA type. Study results and caveats: Individuals carrying CMV plus the relevant HLA were identified by cumulative frequency of public TCR beta families.

TCRdb re-derived calls from the reads in MiXCR, one entry per CDR3 protein. The profile shows 250,000 or so distinct CDR3 sequences, about 15% of them singletons. Regarding this clonotype: As yet, its antigen is unknown.

The CDR3 runs to 15 residues. Germline assignment: CDR1 MGHRA and CDR2 YSYEKL. V was trimmed by 3 bases and J by 3 bases, leaving 14 bases between them. This TCR was sampled from a human donor in good health (CMV status not recorded). Some clones in this sample may be carry-over from other donors' samples. The chain has TRBV4-1 and TRBJ1-2; maybe TRBD1 (6 bases). Input material: CD8+ T cells from PBMCs. CDR3 sequence (DNA): TGCGCCAGCAGCCATCCTCAGGGGCTCTACTATGGCTACACCTTC. The encoded protein is CASSHPQGLYYGYTF.